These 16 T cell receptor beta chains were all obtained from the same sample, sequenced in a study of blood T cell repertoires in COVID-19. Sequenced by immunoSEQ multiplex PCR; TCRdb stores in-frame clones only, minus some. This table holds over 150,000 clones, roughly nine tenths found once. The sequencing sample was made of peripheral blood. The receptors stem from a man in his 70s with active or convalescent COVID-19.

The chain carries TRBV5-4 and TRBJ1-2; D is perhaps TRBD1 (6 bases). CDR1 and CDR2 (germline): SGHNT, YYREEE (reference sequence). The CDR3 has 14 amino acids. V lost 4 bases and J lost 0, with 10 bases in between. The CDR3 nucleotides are TGTGCCAGCAGCCCAGGACAGCCTAACTATGGCTACACCTTC. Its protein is CASSPGQPNYGYTF.

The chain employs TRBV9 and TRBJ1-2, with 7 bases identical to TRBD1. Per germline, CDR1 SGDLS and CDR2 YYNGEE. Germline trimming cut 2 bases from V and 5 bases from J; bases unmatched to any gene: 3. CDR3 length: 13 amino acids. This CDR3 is CASSVLQGYGYTF. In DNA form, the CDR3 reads TGTGCCAGCAGCGTTCTACAGGGGTATGGCTACACCTTC.

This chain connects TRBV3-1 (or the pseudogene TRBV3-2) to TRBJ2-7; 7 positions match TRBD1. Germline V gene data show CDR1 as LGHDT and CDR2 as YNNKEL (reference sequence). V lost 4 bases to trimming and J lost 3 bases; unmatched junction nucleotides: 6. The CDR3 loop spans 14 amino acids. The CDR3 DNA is TGTGCCAGCAGCCGCTTGGGACAGAACTACGAGCAGTACTTC. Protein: CASSRLGQNYEQYF.

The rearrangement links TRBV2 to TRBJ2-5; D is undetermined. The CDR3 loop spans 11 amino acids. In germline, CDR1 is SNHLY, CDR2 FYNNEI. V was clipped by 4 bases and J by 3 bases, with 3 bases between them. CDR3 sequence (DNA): TGTGCCAGCAGTGTAAAAGAGACCCAGTACTTC. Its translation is CASSVKETQYF.

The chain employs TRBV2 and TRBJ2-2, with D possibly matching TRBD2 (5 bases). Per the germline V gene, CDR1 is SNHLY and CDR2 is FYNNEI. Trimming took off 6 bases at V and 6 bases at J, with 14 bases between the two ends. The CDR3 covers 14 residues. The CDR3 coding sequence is TGTGCCAGCAGGTTATATCCGAGGGCCGGGGAGCTGTTTTTT. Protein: CASRLYPRAGELFF.

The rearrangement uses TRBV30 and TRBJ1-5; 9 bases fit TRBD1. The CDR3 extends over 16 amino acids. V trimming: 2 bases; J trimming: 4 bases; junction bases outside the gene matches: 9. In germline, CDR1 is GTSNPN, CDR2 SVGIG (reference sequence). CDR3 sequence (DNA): TGTGCCTGGAGTCTCGGGGGGACAGGGTGGAATCAGCCCCAGCATTTT. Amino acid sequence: CAWSLGGTGWNQPQHF.

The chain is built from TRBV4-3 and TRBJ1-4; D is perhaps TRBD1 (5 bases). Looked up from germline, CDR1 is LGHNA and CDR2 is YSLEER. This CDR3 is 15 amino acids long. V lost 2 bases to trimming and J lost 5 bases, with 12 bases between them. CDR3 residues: CASSQTGGMNEKLFF. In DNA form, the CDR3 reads TGCGCCAGCAGCCAAACCGGGGGAATGAATGAAAAACTGTTTTTT.

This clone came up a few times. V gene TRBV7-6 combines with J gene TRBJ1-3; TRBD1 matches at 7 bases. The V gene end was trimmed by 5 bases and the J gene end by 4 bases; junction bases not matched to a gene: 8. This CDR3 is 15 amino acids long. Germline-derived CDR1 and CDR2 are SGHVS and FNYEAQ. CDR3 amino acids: CASSVGIGGGNTIYF. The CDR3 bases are TGTGCCAGCAGCGTAGGGATAGGGGGCGGAAACACCATATATTTT.

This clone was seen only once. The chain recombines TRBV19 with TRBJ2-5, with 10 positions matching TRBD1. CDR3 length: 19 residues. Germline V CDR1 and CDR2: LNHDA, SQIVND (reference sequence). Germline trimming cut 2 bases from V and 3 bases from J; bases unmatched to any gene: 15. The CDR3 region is CASSIKPGTGAAAKETQYF. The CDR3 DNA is TGTGCCAGTAGTATAAAACCCGGGACAGGGGCCGCCGCCAAAGAGACCCAGTACTTC. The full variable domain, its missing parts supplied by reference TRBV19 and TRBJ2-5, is DGGITQSPKYLFRKEGQNVTLSCEQNLNHDAMYWYRQDPGQGLRLIYYSQIVNDFQKGDIAEGYSVSREKKESFPLTVTSAQKNPTAFYLCASSIKPGTGAAAKETQYFGPGTRLLVL.

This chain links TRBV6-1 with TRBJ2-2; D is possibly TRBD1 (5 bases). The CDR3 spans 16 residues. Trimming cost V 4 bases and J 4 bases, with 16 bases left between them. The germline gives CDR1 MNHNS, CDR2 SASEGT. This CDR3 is CASSARGATTTGELFF. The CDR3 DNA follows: TGTGCCAGCAGTGCCCGTGGGGCTACGACCACCGGGGAGCTGTTTTTT.

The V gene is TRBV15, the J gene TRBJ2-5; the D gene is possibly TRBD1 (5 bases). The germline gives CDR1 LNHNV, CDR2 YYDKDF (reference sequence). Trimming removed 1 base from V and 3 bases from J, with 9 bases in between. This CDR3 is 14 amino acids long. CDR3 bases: TGTGCCACCAGCAGAGTCAGGGCTGAAGAGACCCAGTACTTC. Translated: CATSRVRAEETQYF.

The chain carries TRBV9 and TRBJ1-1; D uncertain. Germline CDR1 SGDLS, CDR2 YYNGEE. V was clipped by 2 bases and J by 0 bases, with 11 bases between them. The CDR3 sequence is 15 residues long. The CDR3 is CASSVAPTVNTEAFF. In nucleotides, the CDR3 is TGTGCCAGCAGCGTTGCACCCACAGTGAACACTGAAGCTTTCTTT.

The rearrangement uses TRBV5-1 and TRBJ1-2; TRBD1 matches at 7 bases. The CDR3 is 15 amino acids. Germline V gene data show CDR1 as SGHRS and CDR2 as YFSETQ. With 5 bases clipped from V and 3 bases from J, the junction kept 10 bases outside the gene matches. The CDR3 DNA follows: TGCGCCAGCAGTTCTCAGGGGGTAGGGGACTATGGCTACACCTTC. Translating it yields CASSSQGVGDYGYTF.

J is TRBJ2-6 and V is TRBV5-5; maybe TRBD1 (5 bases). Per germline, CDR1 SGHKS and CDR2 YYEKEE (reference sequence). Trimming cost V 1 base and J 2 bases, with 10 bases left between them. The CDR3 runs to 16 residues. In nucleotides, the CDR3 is TGTGCCAGCAGCTTGTTAGGGGAAGCTGGGGCCAACGTCCTGACTTTC. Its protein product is CASSLLGEAGANVLTF.

CDR3 loop: CASSFYLLGGTDTQYF. The CDR3 DNA is TGCGCCAGCAGCTTTTATCTACTAGGCGGTACAGATACGCAGTATTTT. The V and J genes are TRBV5-1 and TRBJ2-3, with a weak D call TRBD2 (5 bases). V was cut by 2 bases and J by 3 bases, with 16 bases left in between. Germline V gene sequence: CDR1 SGHRS, CDR2 YFSETQ. This CDR3 has 16 amino acids.

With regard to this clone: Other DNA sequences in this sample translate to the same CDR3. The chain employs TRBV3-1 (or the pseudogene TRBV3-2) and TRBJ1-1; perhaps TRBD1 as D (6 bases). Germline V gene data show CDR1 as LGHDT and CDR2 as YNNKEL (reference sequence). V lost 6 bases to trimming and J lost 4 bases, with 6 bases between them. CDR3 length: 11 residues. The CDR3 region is CASRGGTEAFF. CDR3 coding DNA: TGTGCCAGCAGAGGGGGCACTGAAGCTTTCTTT.